These T cell receptor beta chains were read from a single sample in a study of T-cell reconstitution after alpha-beta-depleted transplantation in children. TCRdb recomputed calls from the PCR reads with MiXCR, one row per CDR3 protein. The sample gives hundreds of thousands of distinct CDR3 sequences, about an eighth of which show up once; 2.2% is in the top ten. The sample consisted of PBMCs, mostly from graft donor cells, taken 360 days after TCRalphabeta/CD19-depleted stem cell transplant. The receptors here all came from a male patient under 18 who had a stem cell transplant for acute myeloid leukemia, so the T cells may come from the graft donor. The CDR3 runs from the conserved cysteine through the conserved F or W. The D gene is left open where the match is weak. Size tells how often a clone was seen (once, few, many) or the class of an expanded clone, and some rows leave it out.

V	D	size	J	CDR3	DNA
TRBV7-7	NA	few	TRBJ1-1	CASSLSPGTEAFF	TGTGCTAGCAGCTTATCCCCGGGGACTGAAGCTTTCTTT
TRBV29-1	NA	few	TRBJ2-4	CSVLPGPNIQYF	TGCAGCGTTCTGCCAGGGCCGAACATTCAGTACTTC
TRBV20-1	TRBD1	many	TRBJ1-5	CSAVTGGNQPQHF	TGCAGTGCTGTTACAGGGGGCAATCAGCCCCAGCATTTT
TRBV9	NA	NA	TRBJ1-5	CASSVGTYSNQPQHF	TGTGCCAGCAGCGTAGGGACTTATAGCAATCAGCCCCAGCATTTT
TRBV11-2	NA	NA	TRBJ2-7	CASSLPLGGAEQYF	TGTGCCAGCAGCTTACCCCTTGGGGGCGCCGAGCAGTACTTC
TRBV18	NA	NA	TRBJ1-1	CASSPWTGMNTEAFF	TGTGCCAGCTCACCCTGGACCGGAATGAACACTGAAGCTTTCTTT
TRBV29-1	TRBD2	many	TRBJ2-7	CSVRLAGNEQYF	TGCAGCGTCCGACTAGCGGGAAACGAGCAGTACTTC
TRBV20-1	TRBD2	few	TRBJ2-1	CSARDVGAGTHSEQFF	TGCAGTGCTAGAGATGTTGGAGCGGGAACCCATAGTGAGCAGTTCTTC
TRBV20-1	NA	NA	TRBJ2-1	CSARAAAGKSYNEQFF	TGCAGTGCTAGAGCTGCGGCGGGTAAAAGCTACAATGAGCAGTTCTTC
TRBV18	NA	NA	TRBJ2-7	CASSPPGTTYEQYF	TGTGCCAGCTCACCACCGGGCACAACCTACGAGCAGTACTTC
TRBV6-6	NA	NA	TRBJ1-1	CASSYYSDPFF	TGTGCCAGCAGTTACTACTCCGACCCTTTCTTT
TRBV10-2	TRBD2	few	TRBJ2-1	CASESSGRFYNEQFF	TGCGCCAGCGAATCTAGCGGGAGGTTCTACAATGAGCAGTTCTTC
TRBV11-2	NA	NA	TRBJ2-7	CASTLTVSSYEQYF	TGTGCCAGCACCCTGACCGTGAGCTCCTACGAGCAGTACTTC
TRBV4-3	TRBD1	few	TRBJ2-7	CASSTERDRVYEQYF	TGCGCCAGCAGCACAGAAAGGGACAGGGTCTACGAGCAGTACTTC
TRBV12-3/TRBV12-4	NA	few	TRBJ1-2	CASRQVIYGYTF	TGTGCCAGCAGACAGGTTATCTATGGCTACACCTTC
TRBV7-8	TRBD2	NA	TRBJ2-1	CASSFPGLAVSNEQFF	TGTGCCAGCAGCTTCCCCGGACTAGCGGTCTCCAATGAGCAGTTCTTC
TRBV7-3	NA	few	TRBJ2-7	CASSLTCFRTYEQYF	TGTGCCAGCAGCTTAACCTGTTTCAGAACCTACGAGCAGTACTTC
TRBV15	NA	NA	TRBJ2-1	CATSRVPGEQFF	TGTGCCACCAGCAGAGTACCAGGTGAGCAGTTCTTC
TRBV27	NA	many	TRBJ2-3	CASSRVTGPPWDTQYF	TGTGCCAGCAGTCGCGTTACAGGGCCCCCATGGGATACGCAGTATTTT
TRBV6-2/TRBV6-3	TRBD2	few	TRBJ2-7	CASSSTPGLAMFYEQYF	TGTGCCAGCAGTTCAACCCCGGGACTAGCGATGTTCTACGAGCAGTACTTC
TRBV30	TRBD2	few	TRBJ2-1	CACDGLAGNLNEQFF	TGTGCCTGCGACGGACTAGCGGGTAACCTCAATGAGCAGTTCTTC
TRBV5-1	TRBD1	NA	TRBJ1-2	CASSPDRRGYYGYTF	TGCGCCAGCAGCCCGGACAGGAGGGGGTACTATGGCTACACCTTC
TRBV28	NA	NA	TRBJ2-7	CASSPRKVYEQYF	TGTGCCAGCAGCCCCAGGAAGGTCTACGAGCAGTACTTC
TRBV27	NA	few	TRBJ2-1	CASSLKNGGVGYNEQFF	TGTGCCAGCAGTTTAAAGAACGGAGGGGTAGGATACAATGAGCAGTTCTTC
TRBV28	NA	many	TRBJ2-1	CASSLRLYNEQFF	TGTGCCAGCAGTTTAAGACTCTACAATGAGCAGTTCTTC
TRBV7-3	NA	NA	TRBJ2-1	CASSLRREGHNEQFF	TGTGCCAGCAGCTTAAGGCGGGAAGGACACAATGAGCAGTTCTTC
TRBV5-6	TRBD2	few	TRBJ2-3	CASSLGTSGTGRDTQYF	TGTGCCAGCAGCTTGGGGACTAGCGGGACGGGGAGAGATACGCAGTATTTT
TRBV5-5	TRBD2	many	TRBJ2-3	CASSLDLAGDTQYF	TGTGCCAGCAGCTTGGACCTAGCGGGGGATACGCAGTATTTT
TRBV9	TRBD2	NA	TRBJ2-1	CASSVVGGDYNEQFF	TGTGCCAGCAGCGTAGTGGGGGGGGACTACAATGAGCAGTTCTTC
TRBV29-1	NA	NA	TRBJ2-7	CSVDNYPSSYEQYF	TGCAGCGTTGATAACTACCCGAGCTCCTACGAGCAGTACTTC
TRBV29-1	NA	many	TRBJ2-3	CSVQQVLLTDTQYF	TGCAGCGTTCAACAGGTTTTACTCACAGATACGCAGTATTTT
TRBV12-3/TRBV12-4	TRBD2	few	TRBJ2-7	CASTTGTSGSYEQYF	TGTGCCAGTACGACAGGGACTAGCGGATCCTACGAGCAGTACTTC
TRBV20-1	NA	NA	TRBJ2-5	CSAWTVVGETQYF	TGCAGTGCCTGGACGGTCGTCGGAGAGACCCAGTACTTC
TRBV5-1	TRBD2	few	TRBJ2-3	CASSFLSGRTQYF	TGCGCCAGCAGCTTCCTTAGCGGGAGAACGCAGTATTTT
TRBV11-1	TRBD1	few	TRBJ1-5	CASSLGTEAYQPQHF	TGTGCCAGCAGCTTGGGGACAGAAGCTTATCAGCCCCAGCATTTT
TRBV7-3	TRBD2	NA	TRBJ2-5	CASSLGGRPQETQYF	TGTGCCAGCAGTTTAGGCGGGAGGCCCCAAGAGACCCAGTACTTC
TRBV25-1	NA	few	TRBJ2-1	CASSSPPGAEQFF	TGTGCCAGCAGTTCACCCCCGGGAGCCGAGCAGTTCTTC
TRBV6-2/TRBV6-3	NA	once	TRBJ1-2	CASSYVGRTYGYTF	TGTGCCAGCAGTTACGTGGGACGGACATATGGCTACACCTTC
TRBV5-1	TRBD1	few	TRBJ2-7	CATSIQGSEQYF	TGCGCCACTTCGATACAGGGGTCCGAGCAGTACTTC
TRBV28	TRBD2	many	TRBJ2-1	CASIPQGALAGEDEQFF	TGTGCCAGCATTCCCCAAGGGGCACTAGCGGGAGAGGATGAGCAGTTCTTC